A single sample gave rise to the 13 T cell receptor beta chains below, sequenced in a study of early T cells in non-severe SARS-CoV-2 infection. TCRdb called the 5' RACE reads again in MiXCR, with one record for every CDR3 protein. The profile shows tens of thousands of distinct CDR3 sequences, roughly 12% of them singletons. Sequencing was carried out using whole blood. Receptors were obtained from an adult who was a healthcare worker with PCR-confirmed SARS-CoV-2 infection or an uninfected control (not recorded which).

The rearrangement links TRBV2 to TRBJ1-5; D gene uncertain. V lost 8 bases and J lost 5, with 13 bases in between. Per germline, CDR1 SNHLY and CDR2 FYNNEI. The CDR3 spans 13 residues. The chain's CDR3 is CASGVYGDQPQHF. In DNA, the CDR3 is TGTGCCAGCGGGGTATATGGAGATCAGCCCCAGCATTTT.

This clonotype was detected ten times or more. The chain joins TRBV29-1 to TRBJ1-2; TRBD1 matches 7 bases. The V gene end was trimmed by 0 bases and the J gene end by 4 bases; junction bases not matched to a gene: 5. Germline CDR1 is SQVTM and CDR2 is ANQGSEA. The CDR3 runs 14 residues. CDR3 coding DNA: TGCAGCGTTGAAGATGCAGGGGGGAGCTATGGCTACACCTTC. Its translation: CSVEDAGGSYGYTF.

This clonotype was observed a handful of times. This chain connects TRBV6-6 to TRBJ2-6; no firm D call. This CDR3 contains 15 residues. Trimming stripped 5 bases from V and 4 bases from J, with 12 bases between. The germline gives CDR1 MNHNY, CDR2 SVGAGI (reference sequence). This CDR3 reads CASSLGSAGANVLTF. The CDR3 nucleotides are TGTGCCAGCAGTCTTGGCTCGGCGGGGGCCAACGTCCTGACTTTC.

This chain joins TRBV2 and TRBJ2-7, with 9 positions matching TRBD1. The germline V gene has CDR1 SNHLY and CDR2 FYNNEI. The V gene end was trimmed by 4 bases and the J gene end by 6 bases; junction bases not matched to a gene: 7. The length of the CDR3 is 14 residues. The CDR3: CASSARTGASEQYF. DNA for the CDR3: TGTGCCAGCAGTGCGAGGACAGGGGCCTCCGAGCAGTACTTC.

The rearrangement joins TRBV24-1 to TRBJ2-1; tentatively, D is TRBD1 (5 bases). Trimming took off 1 base at V and 9 bases at J, with 12 bases between the two ends. The CDR3 extends over 14 amino acids. Germline CDR1 KGHDR, CDR2 SFDVKD. The CDR3 nucleotides read TGTGCCACCAGTGATTTCAGGGATTCGGGTGAGCAGTTCTTC. Protein sequence: CATSDFRDSGEQFF.

This chain links TRBV20-1 with TRBJ1-1, with D perhaps matching TRBD1 (5 bases). The V end lost 2 bases, the J end lost 5 bases, and 9 bases lay between the germline ends. The CDR3 has 12 residues. CDR1 DFQATT and CDR2 SNEGSKA come from the germline V gene (reference sequence). The CDR3 reads CSARRGDTEAFF. CDR3 bases: TGCAGTGCTAGAAGGGGAGATACTGAAGCTTTCTTT.

This clonotype came up once. One end of the junction is discordant with germline, which a read error may explain. The chain uses TRBV7-9 and TRBJ2-1; 9 bases are a match to TRBD2. The CDR3 spans 15 residues. CDR1 SEHNR and CDR2 FQNEAQ come from the germline V gene (reference sequence). The CDR3 DNA reads as TGTGCCAACAGCGTGGGGACTAGCTCACTTACGCGGCAGTTCTTC. The encoded protein is CANSVGTSSLTRQFF.

This clonotype was detected only a few times. The chain recombines TRBV15 with TRBJ1-6; D remains ambiguous. The CDR3 runs to 14 residues. CDR1 and CDR2 (germline): LNHNV, YYDKDF (reference sequence). The germline V and J ends were trimmed by 0 bases and 5 bases, with 5 bases remaining between them. In DNA, the CDR3 is TGTGCCACCAGCAGAGACGGACATAATTCACCCCTCCACTTT. It yields the protein CATSRDGHNSPLHF.

This clonotype has only a few counts. This chain links TRBV2 with TRBJ2-5; D not certain. Trimming removed 5 bases from V and 0 bases from J, with 4 bases in between. CDR1 and CDR2 (germline): SNHLY, FYNNEI. The CDR3 sequence is 12 residues long. CDR3 nucleotide sequence: TGTGCCAGCAGTCAGTACCAAGAGACCCAGTACTTC. Its translation is CASSQYQETQYF.

This clonotype was counted many times. Here the CDR3 reads CSVGQGRGQPQHF. In DNA, the CDR3 is TGCAGCGTTGGACAGGGGAGAGGTCAGCCCCAGCATTTT. The chain couples TRBV29-1 to TRBJ1-5; 8 positions match TRBD1. Per germline, CDR1 SQVTM and CDR2 ANQGSEA. V shed 4 bases, J shed 6 bases, and the junction held 5 bases outside the gene matches. This CDR3 is built from 13 residues.

This clonotype appeared a few times. This chain connects TRBV15 to TRBJ2-5; no clear D gene. Per germline, CDR1 LNHNV and CDR2 YYDKDF (reference sequence). The CDR3 loop spans 12 amino acids. Between the trimmed V and J ends, which lost 1 base and 5 bases, there was a span of 5 bases. The CDR3 protein is CATSRVDETQYF. In DNA, the CDR3 is TGTGCCACCAGCAGAGTCGACGAGACCCAGTACTTC.

In its sample, this clonotype was seen many times. The genes are TRBV5-1 and TRBJ2-1; 10 positions agree with TRBD1. The CDR3 runs to 16 residues. CDR1 SGHRS and CDR2 YFSETQ come from the germline V gene. V was pared by 4 bases and J by 2 bases, with 6 bases of the junction left unmatched. The CDR3 sequence is CASSPGTGDAYNEQFF. In DNA, the CDR3 is TGCGCCAGCAGCCCAGGGACAGGGGACGCCTACAATGAGCAGTTCTTC.

This clonotype was seen many times. The rearrangement uses TRBV2 and TRBJ2-1; 11 bases are a match to TRBD2. CDR1 and CDR2 from the germline V gene are SNHLY and FYNNEI. This CDR3 is 13 amino acids long. The trim removed 8 bases at V and 8 bases at J, leaving 5 bases unmatched. CDR3 protein: CASFSGGADEQFF. The CDR3, as DNA: TGTGCCAGCTTTAGCGGGGGGGCCGATGAGCAGTTCTTC.